The clone carrying this TCR beta chain came up a few times. The data were taken from a study of beta chain features in type 1 diabetes. This CDR3 spans 14 amino acids. The germline CDR1 and CDR2 sequences are MNHNY and SVGAGI (reference sequence). Trimming at V came to 7 bases and at J to 7 bases, leaving 10 bases not matched to a gene. TCRB transcripts that were expressed got sequenced, as all of the isolated RNA had been reverse transcribed. Sequenced by immunoSEQ multiplex PCR; TCRdb stores in-frame clones only, minus some. The sample has about 140,000 clones, under 11% seen once. The rearrangement uses TRBV6-6 and TRBJ1-5, with 7 bases aligning to TRBD1. The receptor was derived from a man between 18 and 35 years old in good health. Sample: naive CD4+ T cells from blood. CDR3 residues: CASNSDRPGQPQHF. CDR3 DNA sequence: TGTGCCAGCAACTCGGACAGGCCCGGGCAGCCCCAGCATTTT.